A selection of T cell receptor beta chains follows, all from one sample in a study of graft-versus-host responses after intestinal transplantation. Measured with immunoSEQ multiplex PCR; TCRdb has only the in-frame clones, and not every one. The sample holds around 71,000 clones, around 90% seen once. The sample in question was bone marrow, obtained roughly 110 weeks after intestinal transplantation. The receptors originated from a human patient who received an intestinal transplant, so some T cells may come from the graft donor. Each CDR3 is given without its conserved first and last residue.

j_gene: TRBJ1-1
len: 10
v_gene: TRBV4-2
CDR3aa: ASSQDRTEAF

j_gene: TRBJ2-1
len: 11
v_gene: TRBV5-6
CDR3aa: ASSLLLADEQF

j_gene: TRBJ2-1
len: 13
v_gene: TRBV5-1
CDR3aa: ASTISGARYNEQF

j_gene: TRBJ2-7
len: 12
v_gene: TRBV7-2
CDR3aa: ASSLAGGSYEQY

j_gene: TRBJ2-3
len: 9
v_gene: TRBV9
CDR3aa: ASSDWQAQY

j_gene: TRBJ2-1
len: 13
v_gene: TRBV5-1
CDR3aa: ASSLSTGGPNEQF

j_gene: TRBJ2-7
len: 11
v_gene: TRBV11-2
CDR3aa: ASSWDTSYEQY

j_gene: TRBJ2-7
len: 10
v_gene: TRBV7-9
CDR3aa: ASSLGAYEQY

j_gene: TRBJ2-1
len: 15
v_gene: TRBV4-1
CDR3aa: ASSQDRGPMRANEQF

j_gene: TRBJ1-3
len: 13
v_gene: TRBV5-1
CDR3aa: ASSLVGGSGNTIY

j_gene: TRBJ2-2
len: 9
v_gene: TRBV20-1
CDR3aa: SAIHSGELF

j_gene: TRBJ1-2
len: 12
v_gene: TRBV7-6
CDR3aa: ASSEQGALYGYT

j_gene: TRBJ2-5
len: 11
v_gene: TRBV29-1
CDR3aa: SVKGQSQETQY

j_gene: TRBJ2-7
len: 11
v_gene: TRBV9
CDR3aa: ASSVFGGYEQY

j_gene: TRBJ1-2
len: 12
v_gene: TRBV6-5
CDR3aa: ASSSDRDVYGYT

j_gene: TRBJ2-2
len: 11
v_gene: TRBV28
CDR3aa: ASRPYVTGELF

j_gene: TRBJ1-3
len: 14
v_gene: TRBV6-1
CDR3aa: ASSEGDSLFGNTIY

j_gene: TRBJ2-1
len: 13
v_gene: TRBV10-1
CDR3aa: ASSDVQGGLGEQF

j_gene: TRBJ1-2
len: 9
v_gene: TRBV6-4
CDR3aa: ASSGGYGYT

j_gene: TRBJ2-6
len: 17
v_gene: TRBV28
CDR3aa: ASSFPTRLSPLGANVLT

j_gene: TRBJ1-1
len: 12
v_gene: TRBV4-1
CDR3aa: ASSPFVGNTEAF

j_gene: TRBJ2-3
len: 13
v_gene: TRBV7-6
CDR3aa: ASSLEGGGTDTQY

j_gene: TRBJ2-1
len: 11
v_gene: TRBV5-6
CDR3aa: ASSSLAYNEQF

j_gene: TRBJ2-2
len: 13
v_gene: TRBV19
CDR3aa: ASIPGTANTGELF

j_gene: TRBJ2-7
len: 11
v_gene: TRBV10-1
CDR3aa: ASSESLVAEQY

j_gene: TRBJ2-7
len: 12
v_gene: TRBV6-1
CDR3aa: ASRTGQGSYEQY

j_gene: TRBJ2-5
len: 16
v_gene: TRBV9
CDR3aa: ASSPRPMRQWGQETQY

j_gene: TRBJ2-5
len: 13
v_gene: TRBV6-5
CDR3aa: ASTPGAGGAETQY

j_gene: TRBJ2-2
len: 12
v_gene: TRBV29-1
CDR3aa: SVEEGLNTGELF

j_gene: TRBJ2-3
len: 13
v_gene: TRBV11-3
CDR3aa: ASSLLTGVTDTQY

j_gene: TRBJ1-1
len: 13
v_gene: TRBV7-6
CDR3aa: ASSLSVELNTEAF

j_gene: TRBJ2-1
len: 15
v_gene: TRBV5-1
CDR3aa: ASSPPGGGPSKNEQF

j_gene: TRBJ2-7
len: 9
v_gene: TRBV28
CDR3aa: ASGGNYEQY

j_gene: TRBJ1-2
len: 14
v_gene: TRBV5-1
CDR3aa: ASSFDRGNRGYGYT

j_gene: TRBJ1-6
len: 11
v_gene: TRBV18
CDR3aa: ASSPGQNSPLH

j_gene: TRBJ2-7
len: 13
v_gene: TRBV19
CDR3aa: ASSLRGSGSYEQY

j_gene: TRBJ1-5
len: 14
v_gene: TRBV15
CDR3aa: ATSRVGGQGSQPQH

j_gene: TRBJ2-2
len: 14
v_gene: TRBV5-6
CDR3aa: ASSTWDRVLTGELF

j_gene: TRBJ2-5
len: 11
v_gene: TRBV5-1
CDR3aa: ASSRDRGETQY

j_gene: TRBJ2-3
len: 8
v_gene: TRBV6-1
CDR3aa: ASVWDTQY

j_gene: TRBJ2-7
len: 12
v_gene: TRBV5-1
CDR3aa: ASSLAGRSYEQY

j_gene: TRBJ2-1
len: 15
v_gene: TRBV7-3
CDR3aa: ASSLTALAGGINEQF

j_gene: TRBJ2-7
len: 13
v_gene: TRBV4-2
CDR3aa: ASSPGTSGAYEQY

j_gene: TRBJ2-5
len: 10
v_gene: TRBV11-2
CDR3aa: ASSLAGETQY

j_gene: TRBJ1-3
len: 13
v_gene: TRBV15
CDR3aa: ATSKGQDYGNTIY

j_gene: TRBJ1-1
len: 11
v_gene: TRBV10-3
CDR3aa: ASRDQGGTEAF

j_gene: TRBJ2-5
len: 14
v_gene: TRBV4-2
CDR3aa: ASSQVRQGNQETQY

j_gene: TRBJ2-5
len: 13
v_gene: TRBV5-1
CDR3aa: ASSLASGVQETQY

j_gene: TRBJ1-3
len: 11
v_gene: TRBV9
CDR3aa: ASAQGGGNTIY

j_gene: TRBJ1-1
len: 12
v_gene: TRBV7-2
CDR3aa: ASSLVVGNTEAF

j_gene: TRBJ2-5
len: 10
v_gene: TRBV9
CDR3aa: ASSPLGETQY

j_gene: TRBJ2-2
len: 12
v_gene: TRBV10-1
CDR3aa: ASSENPNTGELF

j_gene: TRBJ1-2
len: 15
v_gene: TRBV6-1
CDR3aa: ASSKGQGFRSGYGYT